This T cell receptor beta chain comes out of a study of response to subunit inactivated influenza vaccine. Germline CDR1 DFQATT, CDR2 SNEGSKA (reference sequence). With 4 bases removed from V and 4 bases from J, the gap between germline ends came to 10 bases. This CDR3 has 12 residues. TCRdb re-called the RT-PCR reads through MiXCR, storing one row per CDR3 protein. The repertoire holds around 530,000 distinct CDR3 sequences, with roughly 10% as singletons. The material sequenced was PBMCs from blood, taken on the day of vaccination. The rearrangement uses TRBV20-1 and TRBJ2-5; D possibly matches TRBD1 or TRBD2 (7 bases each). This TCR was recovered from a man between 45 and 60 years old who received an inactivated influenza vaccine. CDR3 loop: CSATRGGETQYF. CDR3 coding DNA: TGCAGTGCTACCAGGGGGGGAGAGACCCAGTACTTC.